Listed below are T cell receptor beta chains from one sample, sequenced in a study of chemoradiotherapy in HPV16-positive cancers. Libraries were prepared by immunoSEQ multiplex PCR; TCRdb keeps only in-frame clonotypes and omits some of them. The sample carries about 66,000 clones, 88% recorded once. The input for sequencing was blood, taken from a patient who underwent chemoradiotherapy. The receptors shown here come from a human donor with HPV-associated anogenital cancer. Both conserved end residues are part of each CDR3. The D gene is left open where the match is weak.

d_call	v_call	j_call	cdr3_aa
TRBD2	TRBV4-2	TRBJ2-7	CASSQDQRGGFYEQYF
.	TRBV7-2	TRBJ1-5	CASSTRNQPQHF
.	TRBV11-2	TRBJ2-5	CASSPRGDRQETQYF
.	TRBV21-1	TRBJ2-7	CASSNNEQYF
.	TRBV9	TRBJ2-7	CASSVGQRSYEQYF
TRBD1	TRBV18	TRBJ1-1	CASSPGDRANTEAFF
TRBD1	TRBV25-1	TRBJ1-5	CASSYGTGVIQPQHF
.	TRBV14	TRBJ1-3	CASSQVPGYSGNTIYF
.	TRBV2	TRBJ2-7	CASSLTVYEQYF
.	TRBV11-3	TRBJ2-2	CASSLGHANTGELFF